These 25 T cell receptor beta chains share one sample of origin, sequenced in a study of identical twins (dated by TCRdb to the mid-2010s). Library construction relied on 5' RACE. The run used an Illumina HiSeq 2000. Starting from the raw public reads, TCRdb applied fastp trimming at Q25, assembled clones with MiXCR and retained in-frame beta chains. Merged by CDR3 protein, the rows form single entries marked with the most common genes and DNA. This sample holds more than 1.5 million distinct CDR3 sequences; under 35% were observed only once. The top ten hold about 0.27% of the sample. Specimen: cord blood. Receptor source: a newborn girl in good health.

The chain combines TRBV10-3 with TRBJ2-7; 8 nucleotides agree with TRBD2. V gave up 5 bases and J gave up 7 bases; unmatched junction bases: 13. Germline lookup yields CDR1 ENHRY and CDR2 SYGVKD. This CDR3 has 15 amino acids. CDR3 loop: CAISQASGPYNEQYF. The CDR3 DNA follows: TGTGCCATCAGTCAGGCTAGCGGGCCCTACAATGAGCAGTACTTC.

This clonotype has only a few counts. In DNA form, the CDR3 reads TGCAGTGCTCCCGGACTAGCGGGGGCCAGCACAGATACGCAGTATTTT. Protein sequence: CSAPGLAGASTDTQYF. This chain joins TRBV20-1 and TRBJ2-3; 13 nucleotides match TRBD2. V was clipped by 5 bases and J by 0 bases; unmatched bases: 5. The CDR3 sequence is 16 residues long. Germline CDR1 reads DFQATT; CDR2 reads SNEGSKA (reference sequence).

The rearrangement uses TRBV12-3 or TRBV12-4 and TRBJ1-1, with 7 bases lining up with TRBD1. The V and J ends lost 6 bases and 2 bases, in that order; junction bases with no gene match: 12. The CDR3 spans 16 residues. The chain's CDR3 is CASSKGQSGANTEAFF. The CDR3 nucleotides are TGTGCCAGCAGCAAGGGACAGTCGGGAGCAAACACTGAAGCTTTCTTT.

V and J are TRBV6-6 and TRBJ1-5, with 8 nucleotides matching TRBD1. Germline V lookup: CDR1 MNHNY, CDR2 SVGAGI (reference sequence). CDR3 size: 12 residues. V trimming: 9 bases; J trimming: 7 bases; junction bases outside the gene matches: 5. As DNA, the CDR3 is TGTGCCAGTCAACAGGGGGAGCAGCCCCAGCATTTT. It is translated as CASQQGEQPQHF.

This clonotype was detected only a few times. The chain joins TRBV2 to TRBJ2-3; 9 nucleotides line up with TRBD2. Germline lookup yields CDR1 SNHLY and CDR2 FYNNEI. After removal of 4 bases from V and 9 bases from J, the junction contained 11 bases not matched to a gene. The CDR3 spans 15 residues. CDR3 coding DNA: TGTGCCAGCAGTGCGACTAGCGGAGGAGTAGGAACGCAGTATTTT. Translated, it gives CASSATSGGVGTQYF.

As to this clonotype: A read error may be the cause here, since a much bigger clone is one base away. This chain links TRBV21-1 with TRBJ2-3; the table's TRBD1 call for D was not verified on the DNA. TRBV21-1 is marked as a pseudogene. The length of the CDR3 is 13 residues. CDR3 bases: TGTGCCAGCAGCAACAGGGGCACAAATACGCAGTATTTT. Translated: CASSNRGTNTQYF.

This clonotype has just a few counts. The chain carries TRBV27 and TRBJ1-5; possible D gene TRBD1, 5 bases. The germline V gene has CDR1 MNHEY and CDR2 SMNVEV (reference sequence). The CDR3 covers 17 residues. Trimming took off 1 base at V and 0 bases at J, with 13 bases between the two ends. The CDR3 nucleotides are TGTGCCAGCAGTTTATGGGCAGGGACGTATAGCAATCAGCCCCAGCATTTT. The encoded protein is CASSLWAGTYSNQPQHF.

The chain has TRBV20-1 and TRBJ1-5; tentatively, D is TRBD1 (5 bases). This CDR3 has 15 residues. Germline lookup yields CDR1 DFQATT and CDR2 SNEGSKA (reference sequence). Trimming removed 6 bases from V and 4 bases from J, with 19 bases in between. The CDR3 loop reads CSARDQGTGNQPQHF. CDR3 in DNA: TGCAGTGCGCGAGACCAGGGTACGGGGAATCAGCCCCAGCATTTT.

This chain joins TRBV6-1 and TRBJ1-2, with D perhaps TRBD1 (6 bases). V was cut by 3 bases and J by 4 bases, with 15 bases left in between. CDR1 is MNHNS and CDR2 is SASEGT in the germline V gene. The CDR3 covers 15 residues. The CDR3 DNA follows: TGTGCCAGCAGTGACCGACAGGTCGGGACCTATGGCTACACCTTC. It yields the protein CASSDRQVGTYGYTF.

This clonotype was counted only a few times. The genes are TRBV12-3 or TRBV12-4 and TRBJ2-7, with 9 bases that match TRBD1. Trimming took 0 bases from V and 3 from J; bases not matched to a gene: 6. CDR3 length: 16 residues. The CDR3 DNA follows: TGTGCCAGCAGTTTAGCCTCGGGACAGGGACTCTACGAGCAGTACTTC. It encodes CASSLASGQGLYEQYF.

As for this clonotype: Being one base from a much bigger clone, this may be a read error. The chain carries TRBV29-1 and TRBJ2-7; 7 nucleotides align to TRBD1. This CDR3 comprises 15 residues. The germline CDR1 and CDR2 sequences are SQVTM and ANQGSEA. The V segment lost 3 bases and the J segment 7 bases; nucleotides outside the gene matches: 15. The CDR3 loop is CSVDPDRTLYNEQYF. DNA of the CDR3: TGCAGCGTTGACCCGGACAGGACCCTATACAATGAGCAGTACTTC.

This clonotype was seen a handful of times. This rearrangement joins TRBV29-1 to TRBJ1-1, with D uncertain. Germline CDR1 and CDR2: SQVTM and ANQGSEA. This CDR3 is 13 amino acids long. Here the CDR3 DNA reads TGCACCTACATGCCGGGTGGGAACACTGAAGCTTTCTTT. Protein: CTYMPGGNTEAFF. Full variable domain (remainder filled in from reference TRBV29-1 and TRBJ1-1): SAVISQKPSRDICQRGTSLTIQCQVDSQVTMMFWYRQQPGQSLTLIATANQGSEATYESGFVIDKFPISRPNLTFSTLTVSNMSPEDSSIYLCTYMPGGNTEAFFGQGTRLTVV.

This clonotype was observed a handful of times. The V call is TRBV6-5, the J call TRBJ1-1, with D hard to call. Trimming took 2 bases from V and 3 from J, leaving 22 bases between them. Germline CDR1 MNHEY, CDR2 SVGAGI. The CDR3 loop spans 18 amino acids. The DNA of the CDR3 is TGTGCCAGCAGTTACGCCGGGTTAGGCTCACCCTGGGACACTGAAGCTTTCTTT. It translates to CASSYAGLGSPWDTEAFF.

V usage is TRBV6-1 and J usage is TRBJ2-3; 7 bases align to TRBD1. CDR1 MNHNS and CDR2 SASEGT come from the germline V gene. V shed 5 bases, J shed 2 bases, and the junction held 7 bases outside the gene matches. The CDR3 runs 15 residues. Here the CDR3 reads CASSRVQGHTDTQYF. The CDR3 coding sequence is TGTGCCAGCAGTAGAGTACAGGGGCACACAGATACGCAGTATTTT.

The genes are TRBV5-1 and TRBJ2-2, with 7 nucleotides matching TRBD1. Unmatched junction bases numbered 3, after V lost 3 bases and J lost 1 base. This CDR3 spans 15 amino acids. Per the germline V gene, CDR1 is SGHRS and CDR2 is YFSETQ. The CDR3 protein is CASSSTGMNTGELFF. CDR3 DNA sequence: TGCGCCAGCAGCTCGACAGGGATGAACACCGGGGAGCTGTTTTTT.

The V and J genes are TRBV5-1 and TRBJ2-1; TRBD1 matches at 8 bases. TRBJ2-7 explains the end of the DNA better; the J call may be wrong. CDR1 is SGHRS, CDR2 YFSETQ, per germline. The length of the CDR3 is 13 residues. In nucleotides, the CDR3 is TGCGCCAGCAGGTTGACAGGGGATTACGAGCAGTACTTC. Protein product: CASRLTGDYEQYF.

This clonotype turned up a few times. V is TRBV14 and J is TRBJ2-1; D remains ambiguous. Germline V CDR1 and CDR2: SGHDN, FVKESK. Trimming stripped 4 bases from V and 9 bases from J, with 10 bases between. This CDR3 is built from 12 residues. As DNA, the CDR3 is TGTGCCAGCAGCCCCCTCCCGGGTGAGCAGTTCTTC. Residues: CASSPLPGEQFF.

The gene calls are TRBV20-1 and TRBJ1-5; 9 bases map to TRBD1. The germline gives CDR1 DFQATT, CDR2 SNEGSKA (reference sequence). The CDR3 covers 14 residues. The trim removed 3 bases at V and 5 bases at J, leaving 5 bases unmatched. CDR3 residues: CSARNRGQDQPQHF. The CDR3, as DNA: TGCAGTGCTAGGAACAGGGGGCAGGATCAGCCCCAGCATTTT.

This clonotype showed up just once. This chain joins TRBV20-1 and TRBJ1-2; the match to TRBD1 covers 7 bases. The CDR3 runs 14 residues. V lost 0 bases to trimming and J lost 4 bases; unmatched junction nucleotides: 5. Germline CDR1 reads DFQATT; CDR2 reads SNEGSKA (reference sequence). CDR3 in DNA: TGCAGTGCTAGAGAAAGGGGGCCACCCTATGGCTACACCTTC. Its translation is CSARERGPPYGYTF.

The chain recombines TRBV16 with TRBJ2-1; the match to TRBD2 covers 7 bases. Germline CDR1 and CDR2: KGHSY and FQNENV. The V and J ends lost 0 bases and 14 bases, in that order; junction bases with no gene match: 7. The CDR3 is made up of 13 amino acids. The CDR3 sequence is CASSQSSGAPEFF. The CDR3 nucleotides read TGTGCCAGCAGCCAATCGAGCGGGGCTCCGGAGTTCTTC.

This clonotype was counted a few times. The CDR3 coding sequence is TGTGCCAGCAGTTTCCGGGGGGCTGAAGCTTTCTTT. This translates into CASSFRGAEAFF. The V and J genes are TRBV12-3 or TRBV12-4 and TRBJ1-1, with D perhaps TRBD1 (5 bases). This CDR3 region has 12 residues. Trimming left V 3 bases short and J 6 bases short, with 8 bases between.

V gene TRBV4-2 combines with J gene TRBJ2-1, with TRBD2 matching over 7 bases. The CDR3 has 17 residues. Losses at the gene ends were 2 bases for V and 0 bases for J; bases not matched to a gene: 7. Germline lookup yields CDR1 LGHNA and CDR2 YNFKEQ. CDR3 nucleotide sequence: TGTGCCAGCAGCCAATCCCTGGGGGGGAGCTCCTACAATGAGCAGTTCTTC. Translation: CASSQSLGGSSYNEQFF.

The chain joins TRBV7-9 to TRBJ2-1; tentatively, D is TRBD1 (5 bases). The CDR3 totals 15 residues. CDR1 and CDR2 (germline): SEHNR, FQNEAQ (reference sequence). The ends were cut back, 2 bases at V and 10 bases at J, with 18 bases in the middle. The CDR3 protein is CASSLRTDPKGEQFF. In DNA, the CDR3 is TGTGCCAGCAGCTTAAGGACGGACCCCAAGGGGGAGCAGTTCTTC.

Remarks on this clonotype: A clone one base away is much larger, so this may be a read error. The rearrangement uses TRBV29-1 and TRBJ2-3, with D perhaps TRBD1 or TRBD2 (7 bases each). CDR1 and CDR2 (germline): SQVTM, ANQGSEA. The CDR3 contains 14 residues. The V end was cut by 4 bases, the J end by 2 bases, with 13 bases between. CDR3 DNA sequence: TGCAGCGTTGGGGGGGGACAGTCCACAGATACGCAGTATTTT. Translation gives CSVGGGQSTDTQYF.

This clonotype was found a few times. The genes are TRBV2 and TRBJ2-3, with no clear D. This CDR3 is built from 14 residues. Germline CDR1 and CDR2: SNHLY and FYNNEI. Between the trimmed V and J ends, which lost 6 bases and 0 bases, there was a span of 10 bases. The CDR3 DNA reads as TGTGCCAGCAGAAGGGTGGGGAGCACAGATACGCAGTATTTT. Translation: CASRRVGSTDTQYF.